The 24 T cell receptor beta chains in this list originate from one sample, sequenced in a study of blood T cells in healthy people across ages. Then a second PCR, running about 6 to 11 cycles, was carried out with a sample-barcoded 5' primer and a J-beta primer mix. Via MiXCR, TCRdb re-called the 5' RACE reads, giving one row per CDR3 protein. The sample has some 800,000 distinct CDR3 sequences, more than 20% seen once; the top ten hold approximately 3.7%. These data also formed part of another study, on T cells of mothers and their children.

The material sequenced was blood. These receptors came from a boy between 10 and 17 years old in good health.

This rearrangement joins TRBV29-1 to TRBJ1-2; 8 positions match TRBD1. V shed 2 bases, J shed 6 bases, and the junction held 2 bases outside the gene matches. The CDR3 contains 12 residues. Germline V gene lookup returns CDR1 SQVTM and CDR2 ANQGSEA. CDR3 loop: CSVEQGADGYTF. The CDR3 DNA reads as TGCAGCGTTGAACAGGGGGCGGATGGCTACACCTTC.

CDR3 loop: CSAMDRDAAYEQYF. The CDR3 DNA reads as TGCAGTGCTATGGACCGGGACGCAGCCTACGAGCAGTACTTC. The V and J genes are TRBV20-1 and TRBJ2-7, with D possibly called TRBD1 or TRBD2 (5 bases each). V was cut by 4 bases and J by 2 bases, with 15 bases left in between. The CDR3 consists of 14 residues. CDR1 is DFQATT and CDR2 is SNEGSKA in the germline V gene (reference sequence).

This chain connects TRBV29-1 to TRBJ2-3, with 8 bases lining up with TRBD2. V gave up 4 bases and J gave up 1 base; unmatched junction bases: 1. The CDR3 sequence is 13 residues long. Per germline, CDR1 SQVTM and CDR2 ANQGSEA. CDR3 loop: CSVVLAGTDTQYF. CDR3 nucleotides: TGCAGCGTTGTACTAGCGGGCACAGATACGCAGTATTTT.

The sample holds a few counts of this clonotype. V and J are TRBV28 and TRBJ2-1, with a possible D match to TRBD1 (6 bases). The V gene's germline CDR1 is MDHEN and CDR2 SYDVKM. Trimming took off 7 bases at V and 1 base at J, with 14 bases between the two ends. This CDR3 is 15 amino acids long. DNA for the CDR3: TGTGCCAGCACCCGGGACATAGGATCCTACAATGAGCAGTTCTTC. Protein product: CASTRDIGSYNEQFF.

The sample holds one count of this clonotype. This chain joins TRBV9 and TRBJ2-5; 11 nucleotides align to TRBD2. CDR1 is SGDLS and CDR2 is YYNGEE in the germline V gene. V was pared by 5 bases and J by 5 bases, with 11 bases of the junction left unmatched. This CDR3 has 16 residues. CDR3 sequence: CASSITSGSIMETQYF. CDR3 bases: TGTGCCAGCAGTATCACTAGCGGGAGCATTATGGAGACCCAGTACTTC.

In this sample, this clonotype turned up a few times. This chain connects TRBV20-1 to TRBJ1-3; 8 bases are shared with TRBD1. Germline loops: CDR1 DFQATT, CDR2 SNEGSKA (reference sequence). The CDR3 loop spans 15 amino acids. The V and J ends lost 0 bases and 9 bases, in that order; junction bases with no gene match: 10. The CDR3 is CSARDRDRSDGTIYF. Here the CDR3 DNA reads TGCAGTGCTAGAGACCGGGACAGGAGTGACGGCACCATATATTTT.

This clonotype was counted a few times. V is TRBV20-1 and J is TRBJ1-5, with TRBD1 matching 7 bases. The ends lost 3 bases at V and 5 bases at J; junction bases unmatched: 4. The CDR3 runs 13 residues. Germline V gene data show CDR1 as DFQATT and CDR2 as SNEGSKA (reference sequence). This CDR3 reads CSARGDRDQPQHF. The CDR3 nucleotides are TGCAGTGCTAGGGGGGACAGAGATCAGCCCCAGCATTTT.

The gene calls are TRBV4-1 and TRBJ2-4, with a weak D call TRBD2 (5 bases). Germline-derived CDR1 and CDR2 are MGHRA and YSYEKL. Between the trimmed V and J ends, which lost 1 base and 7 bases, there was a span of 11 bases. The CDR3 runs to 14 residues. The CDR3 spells CASSQGLGANIQYF. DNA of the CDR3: TGCGCCAGCAGCCAAGGTTTGGGAGCCAACATTCAGTACTTC.

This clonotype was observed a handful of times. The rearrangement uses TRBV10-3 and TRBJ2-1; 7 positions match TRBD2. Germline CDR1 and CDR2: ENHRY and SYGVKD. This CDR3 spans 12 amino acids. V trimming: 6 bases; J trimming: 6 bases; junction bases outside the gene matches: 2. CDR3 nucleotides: TGTGCCATCAGGGCTAGCGGCAATGAGCAGTTCTTC. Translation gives CAIRASGNEQFF.

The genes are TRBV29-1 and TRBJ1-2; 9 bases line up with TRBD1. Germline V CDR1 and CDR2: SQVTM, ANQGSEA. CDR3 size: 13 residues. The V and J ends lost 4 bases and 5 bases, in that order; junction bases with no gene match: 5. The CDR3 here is CSVGQQGAYGYTF. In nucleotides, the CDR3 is TGCAGCGTTGGTCAACAGGGGGCTTATGGCTACACCTTC.

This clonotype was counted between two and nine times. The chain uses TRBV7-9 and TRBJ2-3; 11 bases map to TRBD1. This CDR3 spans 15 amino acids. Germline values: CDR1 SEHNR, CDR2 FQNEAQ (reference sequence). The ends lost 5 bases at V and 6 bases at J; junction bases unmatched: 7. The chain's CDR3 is CASSITGTGGDTQYF. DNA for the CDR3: TGTGCCAGCAGCATAACCGGGACAGGGGGGGATACGCAGTATTTT.

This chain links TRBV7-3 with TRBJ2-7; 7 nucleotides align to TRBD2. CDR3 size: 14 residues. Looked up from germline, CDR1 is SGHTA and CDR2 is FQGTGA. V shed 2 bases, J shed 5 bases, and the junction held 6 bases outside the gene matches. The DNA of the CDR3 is TGTGCCAGCAGCTTATATGGGGGGAGGGACGAGCAGTACTTC. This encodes CASSLYGGRDEQYF.

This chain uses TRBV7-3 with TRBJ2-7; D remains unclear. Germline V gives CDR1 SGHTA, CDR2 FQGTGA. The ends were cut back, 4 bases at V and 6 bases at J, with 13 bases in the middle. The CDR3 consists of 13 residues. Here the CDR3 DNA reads TGTGCCAGCAGCTCGACCCCATGGGGCGAGCAGTACTTC. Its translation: CASSSTPWGEQYF.

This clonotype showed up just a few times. The CDR3 DNA sequence: TGTGCCAGCAGTTACTCGAGTCAGTTTAGAGAAAAACTGTTTTTT. Amino acids: CASSYSSQFREKLFF. J is TRBJ1-4 and V is TRBV6-6, with D uncertain. The length of the CDR3 is 15 residues. V lost 0 bases and J 8 bases, leaving 13 bases between the germline ends. The V gene's germline CDR1 is MNHNY and CDR2 SVGAGI (reference sequence).

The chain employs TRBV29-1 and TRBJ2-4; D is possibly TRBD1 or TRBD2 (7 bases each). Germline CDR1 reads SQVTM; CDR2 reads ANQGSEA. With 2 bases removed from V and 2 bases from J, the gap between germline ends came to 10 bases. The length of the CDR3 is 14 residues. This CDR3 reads CSVEQGGTKNIQYF. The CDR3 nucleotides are TGCAGCGTTGAACAGGGGGGGACCAAAAACATTCAGTACTTC. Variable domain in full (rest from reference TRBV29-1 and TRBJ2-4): SAVISQKPSRDICQRGTSLTIQCQVDSQVTMMFWYRQQPGQSLTLIATANQGSEATYESGFVIDKFPISRPNLTFSTLTVSNMSPEDSSIYLCSVEQGGTKNIQYFGAGTRLSVL.

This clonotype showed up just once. In nucleotides, the CDR3 is TGTGCCAGCAGTATGGACATCGGTTCCTACGAGCAGTACTTC. This translates into CASSMDIGSYEQYF. The gene calls are TRBV27 and TRBJ2-7; a possible D gene is TRBD1 (5 bases). The V end was cut by 5 bases, the J end by 1 base, with 12 bases between. Germline-derived CDR1 and CDR2 are MNHEY and SMNVEV (reference sequence). The CDR3 runs 14 residues.

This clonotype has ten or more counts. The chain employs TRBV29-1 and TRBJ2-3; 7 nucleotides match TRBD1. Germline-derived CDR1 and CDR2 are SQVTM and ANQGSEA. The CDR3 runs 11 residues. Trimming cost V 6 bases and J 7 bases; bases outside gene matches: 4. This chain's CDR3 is CSVYRGNTQYF. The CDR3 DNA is TGCAGCGTGTACAGGGGAAATACGCAGTATTTT.

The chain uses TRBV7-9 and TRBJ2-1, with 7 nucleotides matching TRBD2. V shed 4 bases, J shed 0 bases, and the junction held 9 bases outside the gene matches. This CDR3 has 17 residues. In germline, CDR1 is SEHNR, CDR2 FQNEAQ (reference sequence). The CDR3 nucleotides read TGTGCCAGCAGCTCCCTCGGGGCTAGCGGCTCCTACAATGAGCAGTTCTTC. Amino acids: CASSSLGASGSYNEQFF. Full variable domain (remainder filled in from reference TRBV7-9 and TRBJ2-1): DTGVSQNPRHKITKRGQNVTFRCDPISEHNRLYWYRQTLGQGPEFLTYFQNEAQLEKSRLLSDRFSAERPKGSFSTLEIQRTEQGDSAMYLCASSSLGASGSYNEQFFGPGTRLTVL.

The CDR3 protein is CASSETQGSGYEQYF. The CDR3, as DNA: TGTGCCAGCAGTGAAACCCAGGGATCGGGCTACGAGCAGTACTTC. The chain combines TRBV2 with TRBJ2-7; a weak D match, TRBD1 (5 bases). Trimming took off 2 bases at V and 3 bases at J, with 14 bases between the two ends. Germline V gene lookup returns CDR1 SNHLY and CDR2 FYNNEI. There are 15 residues in the CDR3.

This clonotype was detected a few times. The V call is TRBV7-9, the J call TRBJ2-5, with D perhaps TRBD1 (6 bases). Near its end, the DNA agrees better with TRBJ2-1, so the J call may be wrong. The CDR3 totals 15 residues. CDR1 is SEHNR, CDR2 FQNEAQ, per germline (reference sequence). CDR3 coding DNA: TGTGCCAGCAGCCCCCTAAATACAGGGTCTTATGAGCAGTTCTTC. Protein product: CASSPLNTGSYEQFF.

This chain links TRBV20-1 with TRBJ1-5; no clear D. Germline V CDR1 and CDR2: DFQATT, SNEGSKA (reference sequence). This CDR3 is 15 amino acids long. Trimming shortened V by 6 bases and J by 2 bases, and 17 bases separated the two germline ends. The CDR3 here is CSAMERAVRNQPQHF. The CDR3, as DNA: TGCAGTGCCATGGAGAGGGCGGTACGCAATCAGCCCCAGCATTTT.

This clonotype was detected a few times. Here the CDR3 DNA reads TGTGCCAGCAGCCTCTGGCCGGTCTCGGACAGGGGGTCAGGTTTATTCACAGATACGCAGTATTTT. It is translated as CASSLWPVSDRGSGLFTDTQYF. This chain uses TRBV28 with TRBJ2-3; 10 bases agree with TRBD1. V shed 6 bases and J 2 bases; nucleotides not matched to a gene: 26. The V gene's germline CDR1 is MDHEN and CDR2 SYDVKM. The CDR3 is made up of 22 amino acids.

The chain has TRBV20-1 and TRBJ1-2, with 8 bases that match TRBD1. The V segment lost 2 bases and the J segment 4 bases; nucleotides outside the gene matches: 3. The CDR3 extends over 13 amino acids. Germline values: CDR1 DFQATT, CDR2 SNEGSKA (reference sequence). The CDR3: CSARSGTGYGYTF. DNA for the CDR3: TGCAGTGCTAGATCCGGGACAGGCTATGGCTACACCTTC.

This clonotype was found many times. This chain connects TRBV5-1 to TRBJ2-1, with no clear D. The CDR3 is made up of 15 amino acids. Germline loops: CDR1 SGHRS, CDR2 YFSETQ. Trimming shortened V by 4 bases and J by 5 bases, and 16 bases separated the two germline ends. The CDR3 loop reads CASSESQPGHNEQFF. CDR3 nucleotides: TGCGCCAGCAGCGAGTCCCAGCCTGGACACAATGAGCAGTTCTTC.